This entry lists 2 T cell receptor beta chains sequenced from one sample in a study of blood T cells in healthy people across ages. Through a sample-barcoded 5' primer and a J-beta primer mix, a second PCR was run for roughly 6 to 11 cycles. TCRdb reanalysed the 5' RACE reads using MiXCR and keeps one entry per CDR3 protein. Here the sample spans approximately 800,000 distinct CDR3 sequences, about 42% being singletons. The specimen sequenced was blood. The receptor source for this set is a man of 80 years or more in good health.

This clonotype was found a few times. CDR3 region: CASSLMSSGSSETQYF. The CDR3 region has the DNA TGCGCCAGCAGCTTGATGTCTAGCGGGAGTAGTGAGACCCAGTACTTC. The V and J genes are TRBV5-1 and TRBJ2-5; TRBD2 agrees at 10 bases. Per the germline V gene, CDR1 is SGHRS and CDR2 is YFSETQ. The CDR3 contains 16 residues. Trimming cost V 1 base and J 5 bases; bases outside gene matches: 8.

This chain joins TRBV5-6 and TRBJ2-1, with D possibly being TRBD1 (6 bases). Germline V gene sequence: CDR1 SGHDT, CDR2 YYEEEE. The ends were cut back, 0 bases at V and 4 bases at J, with 11 bases in the middle. The CDR3 is made up of 15 amino acids. In DNA form, the CDR3 reads TGTGCCAGCAGCTTGGGGACAGTCCTTTACAATGAGCAGTTCTTC. Its translation: CASSLGTVLYNEQFF.